The next 10 T cell receptor beta chains were all read from a single sample in a study of OX40 agonist ivuxolimab in advanced cancers. This table comes from immunoSEQ multiplex PCR, and its TCRdb copy is limited to in-frame clones, with some not included. This sample has around 37,000 clones, with roughly four fifths found just once. The sample consisted of CD4+ or CD8+ T cells sorted from blood, taken in a trial of the OX40 agonist ivuxolimab. Every receptor here comes from an adult with an advanced solid tumor such as melanoma, head and neck, liver or kidney cancer.

The rearrangement joins TRBV27 to TRBJ2-1; D is tentatively TRBD1 or TRBD2 (6 bases each). V was trimmed by 0 bases and J by 4 bases, leaving 10 bases between them. CDR1 and CDR2 (germline): MNHEY, SMNVEV (reference sequence). The length of the CDR3 is 15 residues. Here the CDR3 DNA reads TGTGCCAGCAGTTTATCGGGCGGGACATACAATGAGCAGTTCTTC. Translating gives CASSLSGGTYNEQFF.

There are a few counts of this clone. V and J are TRBV10-3 and TRBJ1-1; no definite D call. The CDR3 spans 14 residues. V dropped 3 bases and J dropped 6 bases, with 14 bases sitting between them. CDR1 ENHRY and CDR2 SYGVKD come from the germline V gene. CDR3 DNA: TGTGCCATCAGTGATGAGGAGGACCCCGCTGAAGCTTTCTTT. Translating gives CAISDEEDPAEAFF.

The DNA for the CDR3 is TGTGCCAGCAGCCCAGGACGAGGGGTCGATGAGCAGTTCTTC. It translates to CASSPGRGVDEQFF. The rearrangement uses TRBV4-2 and TRBJ2-1; D tentatively reads TRBD1 or TRBD2 (5 bases each). The CDR3 spans 14 residues. Looked up from germline, CDR1 is LGHNA and CDR2 is YNFKEQ. V dropped 4 bases and J dropped 8 bases, with 15 bases sitting between them.

The rearrangement links TRBV7-8 to TRBJ1-1, with a possible D match to TRBD1 (6 bases). The germline gives CDR1 SGHVS, CDR2 FQNEAQ. Deletions cut 3 bases from V and 4 bases from J, with 15 bases between. The CDR3 consists of 15 residues. The CDR3 nucleotides are TGTGCCAGCAGCTTCTTGGGGGCGCTGGGCACTGAAGCTTTCTTT. This translates into CASSFLGALGTEAFF.

J is TRBJ2-7 and V is TRBV27; D uncertain. Germline CDR1 and CDR2: MNHEY and SMNVEV (reference sequence). The CDR3 runs 12 residues. The V end was cut by 4 bases, the J end by 4 bases, with 8 bases between. The DNA of the CDR3 is TGTGCCAGCAGTTCTGGACCTTACGAGCAGTACTTC. Protein product: CASSSGPYEQYF.

This chain joins TRBV29-1 and TRBJ2-3; a possible D gene is TRBD2 (6 bases). The V end lost 4 bases, the J end lost 2 bases, and 10 bases lay between the germline ends. CDR3 size: 13 residues. Per the germline V gene, CDR1 is SQVTM and CDR2 is ANQGSEA. For the CDR3, the DNA is TGCAGCGTTGGGGGGGTTGTCACAGATACGCAGTATTTT. Protein: CSVGGVVTDTQYF.

The chain employs TRBV7-9 and TRBJ2-2; D remains ambiguous. Trimming shortened V by 10 bases and J by 2 bases, and 11 bases separated the two germline ends. Per germline, CDR1 SEHNR and CDR2 FQNEAQ (reference sequence). This CDR3 is built from 13 residues. The CDR3 loop reads CATLPSNTGELFF. The CDR3 DNA follows: TGTGCCACCCTCCCCTCTAACACCGGGGAGCTGTTTTTT.

The chain couples TRBV30 to TRBJ2-6, with 7 bases aligning to TRBD1. The CDR3 extends over 17 amino acids. Germline CDR1 GTSNPN, CDR2 SVGIG (reference sequence). The ends lost 3 bases at V and 0 bases at J; junction bases unmatched: 8. The DNA of the CDR3 is TGTGCCTGGAGGGGACAGCCCTCTCTCTCTGGGGCCAACGTCCTGACTTTC. Amino acids: CAWRGQPSLSGANVLTF.

This chain joins TRBV28 and TRBJ2-1, with D unresolved. Trimming shortened V by 3 bases and J by 15 bases, and 15 bases separated the two germline ends. This CDR3 is built from 12 residues. The germline V gene encodes CDR1 MDHEN and CDR2 SYDVKM. The DNA of the CDR3 is TGTGCCAGCAGTTTCGGCGGCCTAATTGGGTTCTTC. Translated: CASSFGGLIGFF.

The CDR3 region has the DNA TGTGCCAGCAGTCGGACAGGGAGTAACACCGGGGAGCTGTTTTTT. Protein: CASSRTGSNTGELFF. The chain uses TRBV14 and TRBJ2-2; TRBD1 aligns across 8 bases. Germline lookup yields CDR1 SGHDN and CDR2 FVKESK. This CDR3 contains 15 residues. J gave up 2 bases and V 6 bases, and 5 bases lay outside the gene matches.